The clone carrying this TCR beta chain has just one count. Its specificity is unknown. The data originate from a study of cytomegalovirus exposure and HLA in healthy donors. Study-level findings and limits: It emerged from a later analysis that several of the most significant clusters appeared to be linked to common viral pathogens. Later analysis identified about 17,000 TCR beta sequences associated with HLA alleles, using a false discovery rate threshold of 0.05. In a later analysis, CMV-associated beta chains were mostly HLA-associated, it appeared.

The PCR was carried out with 60 Vbeta primers and 13 Jbeta primers. Some clones are missing from TCRdb's copy, which holds only in-frame ones; the method was immunoSEQ multiplex PCR. The sample lists about 100,000 clones, over 55% seen once, with approximately 15% in the top ten. This clonotype was sampled from a woman in her late teens or twenties in good health and CMV-seropositive. What was sequenced was PBMCs.

The CDR3 DNA reads TGTGCCAGTAGCCTAGCGGGGGGGGACAATGAGCAGTTCTTC. Its protein is CASSLAGGDNEQFF. V and J are TRBV19 and TRBJ2-1; 12 bases map to TRBD2. Germline-derived CDR1 and CDR2 are LNHDA and SQIVND (reference sequence). The CDR3 has 14 residues. V trimming: 6 bases; J trimming: 5 bases; junction bases outside the gene matches: 2.